These 2 T cell receptor beta chains originate from one sample sequenced in a study of cytomegalovirus exposure and HLA in healthy donors (TCRdb year 2017). Library construction relied on the immunoSEQ multiplex PCR assay. The multiplex PCR relied on a mix of 60 forward primers for TCR Vbeta segments and 13 reverse primers for TCR Jbeta segments. Held by TCRdb, this immuneACCESS table contains in-frame sequences only and omits some clones. Under half of the omission traces to an unresolved V gene where checked; the cause of the rest is unknown. Here the sample has about 98,000 clones; about 80% occur a single time. The top ten hold approximately 3.7% of the sample. Input material: PBMCs. All receptors come from a female donor in good health and CMV-seropositive.

This clone was seen more than once but under ten times. This rearrangement joins TRBV30 to TRBJ2-5, with 16 bases matching TRBD2. Germline-derived CDR1 and CDR2 are GTSNPN and SVGIG (reference sequence). The CDR3 totals 16 residues. V trimming: 1 base; J trimming: 5 bases; junction bases outside the gene matches: 4. CDR3 DNA sequence: TGTGCCTGGAGTGAAGGGACTAGCGGGAGGGATGAGACCCAGTACTTC. It encodes CAWSEGTSGRDETQYF.

The chain recombines TRBV2 with TRBJ1-1; 7 nucleotides agree with TRBD1. Looked up from germline, CDR1 is SNHLY and CDR2 is FYNNEI. The length of the CDR3 is 15 residues. V lost 2 bases and J lost 0; bases outside the gene matches: 3. CDR3 DNA: TGTGCCAGCAGTGAAAGGGGGCTTATGAACACTGAAGCTTTCTTT. The encoded protein is CASSERGLMNTEAFF.